These 29 T cell receptor beta chains were sequenced from one sample in a study of cytomegalovirus exposure and HLA in healthy donors (dated by TCRdb to 2016 to 2017). Libraries were constructed by the immunoSEQ multiplex PCR assay. For the multiplex PCR, a mixture combining 60 forward primers for TCR Vbeta segments and 13 reverse primers for TCR Jbeta segments was used. TCRdb stores this immuneACCESS table with in-frame sequences only. Part of the clones is absent; in the studies checked, under half of the shortfall reflects unresolved V genes, and no reason is known for the rest. Within this sample are 150,000 to 200,000 clones, with roughly 60% of them counted one time only. The biggest ten clones account for over 2.5% of the sample. The sample consisted of PBMCs. The source of these receptors is a middle-aged man in good health and CMV-seronegative.

The chain has TRBV27 and TRBJ2-7; maybe TRBD1 (5 bases). This CDR3 comprises 14 residues. Per germline, CDR1 MNHEY and CDR2 SMNVEV (reference sequence). Trimming pared 6 bases from V and 2 bases from J, leaving 14 bases between. The CDR3 coding sequence is TGTGCCAGCAGCCAGGGTTGGGAACCCTACGAGCAGTACTTC. Translated, it gives CASSQGWEPYEQYF.

J is TRBJ2-2 and V is TRBV5-1; TRBD2 agrees at 13 bases. Trimming at V came to 2 bases and at J to 3 bases, leaving 7 bases not matched to a gene. Germline CDR1 reads SGHRS; CDR2 reads YFSETQ. This CDR3 is built from 18 residues. CDR3 sequence: CASSFLLAGGPDTGELFF. The CDR3 DNA sequence: TGCGCCAGCAGCTTCTTACTAGCGGGGGGGCCGGACACCGGGGAGCTGTTTTTT.

This clone was picked up one time. This chain uses TRBV6-5 with TRBJ1-2, with D perhaps TRBD1 (5 bases). Trimming cost V 4 bases and J 10 bases, with 19 bases left between them. The CDR3 totals 14 residues. In germline, CDR1 is MNHEY, CDR2 SVGAGI. CDR3 nucleotide sequence: TGTGCCAGCAGTTCCACCGTAGGGGAACTCGCCTACACCTTC. Translating gives CASSSTVGELAYTF.

CDR3 protein: CASSETGIGNEQFF. The DNA of the CDR3 is TGTGCCAGTAGCGAAACAGGGATTGGAAATGAGCAGTTCTTC. The gene calls are TRBV19 and TRBJ2-1; a possible D gene is TRBD1 (6 bases). V lost 6 bases and J 7 bases, leaving 16 bases between the germline ends. The CDR3 is 14 amino acids. Germline CDR1 LNHDA, CDR2 SQIVND (reference sequence). Full variable domain (rest looked up from reference TRBV19 and TRBJ2-1): DGGITQSPKYLFRKEGQNVTLSCEQNLNHDAMYWYRQDPGQGLRLIYYSQIVNDFQKGDIAEGYSVSREKKESFPLTVTSAQKNPTAFYLCASSETGIGNEQFFGPGTRLTVL.

This clone has a single count. The chain is built from TRBV7-6 and TRBJ1-1; D not certain. V lost 4 bases and J 5 bases, leaving 11 bases between the germline ends. This CDR3 contains 13 residues. Germline V CDR1 and CDR2: SGHVS, FNYEAQ. CDR3 in DNA: TGTGCCAGCAGCTCAGTTGTTGGTACTGAAGCTTTCTTT. This encodes CASSSVVGTEAFF.

This clone occurred a few times. Written as DNA, the CDR3 is TGCGCCAGCAGCTTGGAGGCCAGGGGAGGCACAGATACGCAGTATTTT. It specifies CASSLEARGGTDTQYF. This chain uses TRBV5-1 with TRBJ2-3, with a possible D match to TRBD1 (6 bases). There are 16 residues in the CDR3. Germline assignment: CDR1 SGHRS and CDR2 YFSETQ. V was trimmed by 0 bases and J by 1 base, leaving 12 bases between them.

Of note for this clone: At one end, the junction sequence differs from germline, possibly due to a read error. This rearrangement joins TRBV11-2 to TRBJ2-2, with 10 bases fitting TRBD2. The CDR3 is made up of 15 amino acids. Looked up from germline, CDR1 is SGHAT and CDR2 is FQNNGV. The CDR3 loop reads CASRLAGGYTGELFF. In DNA form, the CDR3 reads TGTGCCAGCAGATTAGCGGGAGGTTACACCGGGGAGCTGTTTTTT.

This clone appeared a few times. This rearrangement joins TRBV7-9 to TRBJ1-1, with a tentative D call TRBD1 (5 bases). Germline V lookup: CDR1 SEHNR, CDR2 FQNEAQ (reference sequence). V lost 5 bases, J lost 4 bases, and 26 bases lay in between. The CDR3 covers 18 residues. CDR3 sequence: CASSPSFGFGGLGTEAFF. The CDR3 DNA sequence: TGTGCCAGCAGCCCTAGCTTTGGTTTCGGGGGGTTGGGCACTGAAGCTTTCTTT.

The V and J genes are TRBV28 and TRBJ2-7; tentative D call: TRBD1 (6 bases). Trimming took off 6 bases at V and 0 bases at J, with 18 bases between the two ends. The CDR3 length is 16 residues. Germline values: CDR1 MDHEN, CDR2 SYDVKM. Here the CDR3 reads CASSLPGDPISYEQYF. For the CDR3, the DNA is TGTGCCAGCAGCTTGCCAGGGGACCCAATCTCCTACGAGCAGTACTTC.

Only a few counts were recorded for this clone. V gene TRBV28 combines with J gene TRBJ1-3; 7 bases map to TRBD1. V was clipped by 10 bases and J by 3 bases; unmatched bases: 6. The CDR3 sequence is 13 residues long. Germline lookup yields CDR1 MDHEN and CDR2 SYDVKM. The CDR3 coding sequence is TGTGCCACAGCGACAGGGATTGGAAACACCATATATTTT. As protein: CATATGIGNTIYF.

The genes are TRBV18 and TRBJ1-2, with 7 bases aligning to TRBD1. The CDR3 sequence is 16 residues long. CDR1 is KGHSH, CDR2 LQKENI, per germline. V trimming: 3 bases; J trimming: 10 bases; junction bases outside the gene matches: 17. The CDR3 coding sequence is TGTGCCAGCTCACCGGAGGGGGCGTCTGCACTGGGGGACTACACCTTC. Its translation is CASSPEGASALGDYTF. The full variable domain, completed using reference TRBV18 and TRBJ1-2, is NAGVMQNPRHLVRRRGQEARLRCSPMKGHSHVYWYRQLPEEGLKFMVYLQKENIIDESGMPKERFSAEFPKEGPSILRIQQVVRGDSAAYFCASSPEGASALGDYTFGSGTRLTVV.

V and J are TRBV6-1 and TRBJ2-5; 7 nucleotides line up with TRBD1. CDR3 length equals 14 residues. Germline-derived CDR1 and CDR2 are MNHNS and SASEGT. The J segment lost 5 bases and the V segment lost 10 bases, leaving 13 bases of the junction unmatched. CDR3 amino acids: CAIAFRGGAETQYF. The CDR3 nucleotides are TGTGCCATCGCCTTCAGAGGGGGCGCCGAGACCCAGTACTTC.

J is TRBJ2-3 and V is TRBV5-4; no clear D. V shed 7 bases and J shed 6 bases, with 12 bases lying between them. CDR3 length equals 12 residues. Germline values: CDR1 SGHNT, CDR2 YYREEE (reference sequence). CDR3 bases: TGTGCCAGCTCCATGACATCCGATACGCAGTATTTT. Protein product: CASSMTSDTQYF.

The chain joins TRBV19 to TRBJ2-7; TRBD1 might be the D (6 bases). V lost 2 bases and J lost 3, with 8 bases in between. The CDR3 covers 13 residues. CDR1 and CDR2 (germline): LNHDA, SQIVND (reference sequence). In DNA form, the CDR3 reads TGTGCCAGTAGTATAAGGACAGACTACGAGCAGTACTTC. Its protein product is CASSIRTDYEQYF. Combining the CDR3 with reference TRBV19 and TRBJ2-7 gives the whole variable domain DGGITQSPKYLFRKEGQNVTLSCEQNLNHDAMYWYRQDPGQGLRLIYYSQIVNDFQKGDIAEGYSVSREKKESFPLTVTSAQKNPTAFYLCASSIRTDYEQYFGPGTRLTVT.

This clone has just a few counts. This chain joins TRBV10-3 and TRBJ2-5; maybe TRBD2 (5 bases). The V and J ends lost 3 bases and 5 bases respectively, with 10 bases between them. This CDR3 has 13 residues. CDR1 ENHRY and CDR2 SYGVKD come from the germline V gene. The CDR3 sequence is CAISERGLETQYF. In nucleotides, the CDR3 is TGTGCCATCAGTGAACGGGGTTTGGAGACCCAGTACTTC.

The chain carries TRBV2 and TRBJ2-1; TRBD2 matches 8 bases. The CDR3 consists of 13 residues. Looked up from germline, CDR1 is SNHLY and CDR2 is FYNNEI. Losses at the gene ends were 11 bases for V and 2 bases for J; bases not matched to a gene: 5. This CDR3 is CAAERGTYNEQFF. The CDR3, as DNA: TGTGCCGCGGAGCGGGGGACCTACAATGAGCAGTTCTTC. Together with reference TRBV2 and TRBJ2-1, the CDR3 gives the full variable domain: EPEVTQTPSHQVTQMGQEVILRCVPISNHLYFYWYRQILGQKVEFLVSFYNNEISEKSEIFDDQFSVERPDGSNFTLKIRSTKLEDSAMYFCAAERGTYNEQFFGPGTRLTVL.

The chain combines TRBV30 with TRBJ1-1; D unresolved. Germline assignment: CDR1 GTSNPN and CDR2 SVGIG (reference sequence). With 2 bases removed from V and 4 bases from J, the gap between germline ends came to 11 bases. CDR3 size: 13 residues. The CDR3 sequence is CAWSPTVSTEAFF. In nucleotides, the CDR3 is TGTGCCTGGAGTCCTACAGTTAGCACTGAAGCTTTCTTT. The entire variable domain, with the rest obtained from reference TRBV30 and TRBJ1-1, is as follows: SQTIHQWPATLVQPVGSPLSLECTVEGTSNPNLYWYRQAAGRGLQLLFYSVGIGQISSEVPQNLSASRPQDRQFILSSKKLLLSDSGFYLCAWSPTVSTEAFFGQGTRLTVV.

This chain joins TRBV5-4 and TRBJ2-3; 8 bases map to TRBD2. The CDR3 is 13 residues long. Trimming removed 3 bases from V and 4 bases from J; junction bases left unmatched: 1. The germline V gene has CDR1 SGHNT and CDR2 YYREEE (reference sequence). The chain's CDR3 is CASSSGRADTQYF. Here the CDR3 DNA reads TGTGCCAGCAGCTCCGGGAGGGCAGATACGCAGTATTTT.

The CDR3 region has the DNA TGTGCCATCAGCGGGCAGGGGAACACTGAAGCTTTCTTT. Translating it yields CAISGQGNTEAFF. The V call is TRBV10-3, the J call TRBJ1-1; possibly TRBD1 for D (5 bases). This CDR3 spans 13 amino acids. Germline CDR1 and CDR2: ENHRY and SYGVKD. Trimming left V 6 bases short and J 1 base short, with 9 bases between.

The chain combines TRBV28 with TRBJ1-4, with a tentative D call TRBD1 (5 bases). Deletions cut 5 bases from V and 4 bases from J, with 8 bases between. The germline CDR1 and CDR2 sequences are MDHEN and SYDVKM. CDR3 length: 13 residues. CDR3 nucleotide sequence: TGTGCCAGCAGTACAGGTTATAATGAAAAACTGTTTTTT. It translates to CASSTGYNEKLFF.

Concerning this clone: An end of the junction does not agree with germline; a read error may underlie this. The V call is TRBV7-9, the J call TRBJ1-5, with 9 bases fitting TRBD1. This CDR3 contains 15 residues. Looked up from germline, CDR1 is SEHNR and CDR2 is FQNEAQ (reference sequence). DNA for the CDR3: TGTTCCAGCAGCTGGACAGGGGATGGATATCAGCCCCAGCATTTT. This encodes CSSSWTGDGYQPQHF.

This chain links TRBV27 with TRBJ2-2; maybe TRBD1 (7 bases). CDR1 is MNHEY, CDR2 SMNVEV, per germline (reference sequence). This CDR3 has 14 residues. Trimming pared 6 bases from V and 6 bases from J, leaving 14 bases between. CDR3 in DNA: TGTGCCAGCAGGGAAGACAGGGAGGCCGGGGAGCTGTTTTTT. Translated, it gives CASREDREAGELFF.

The J gene is TRBJ2-6, the V gene TRBV28; possible D gene TRBD1, 6 bases. The length of the CDR3 is 16 residues. From germline, CDR1 is MDHEN and CDR2 SYDVKM. Trimming shortened V by 6 bases and J by 1 base, and 13 bases separated the two germline ends. The CDR3 nucleotides are TGTGCCAGCAGCGGGACACAATGGTCTGGGGCCAACGTCCTGACTTTC. Protein: CASSGTQWSGANVLTF.

This clone was seen more than once but under ten times. The chain has TRBV19 and TRBJ2-7, with D tentatively TRBD2 (6 bases). V was clipped by 1 base and J by 2 bases, with 18 bases between them. This CDR3 region has 17 residues. Germline CDR1 and CDR2: LNHDA and SQIVND (reference sequence). The CDR3 here is CASSIGVVGAGTYEQYF. The DNA of the CDR3 is TGTGCCAGTAGTATAGGCGTGGTAGGGGCGGGGACCTACGAGCAGTACTTC.

The chain recombines TRBV6-1 with TRBJ2-1; no definite D call. Per germline, CDR1 MNHNS and CDR2 SASEGT. This CDR3 has 17 amino acids. V lost 4 bases and J lost 5, with 21 bases in between. In DNA, the CDR3 is TGTGCCAGCAGTGGGCCCCGCTACAGTCGACAAGACAATGAGCAGTTCTTC. Translated, it gives CASSGPRYSRQDNEQFF.

This rearrangement joins TRBV7-2 to TRBJ2-2, with 11 bases that match TRBD2. Germline V gene lookup returns CDR1 SGHTA and CDR2 FQGNSA. V lost 5 bases and J lost 9; bases outside the gene matches: 11. The CDR3 consists of 16 residues. The CDR3 region has the DNA TGTGCCAGCAGCCCCGTAGCGGGAGGGGGAGGGAGGGAGCTGTTTTTT. Translation gives CASSPVAGGGGRELFF.

This clone came up a few times. The chain has TRBV7-2 and TRBJ2-5, with D unresolved. CDR1 and CDR2 from the germline V gene are SGHTA and FQGNSA. The germline V and J ends were trimmed by 3 bases and 7 bases, with 15 bases remaining between them. This CDR3 has 14 residues. CDR3 loop: CASSFSESGGTQYF. In DNA form, the CDR3 reads TGTGCCAGCAGCTTTTCCGAGTCAGGTGGGACCCAGTACTTC.

This chain links TRBV9 with TRBJ2-1; TRBD2 matches 14 bases. V lost 4 bases and J lost 8; bases outside the gene matches: 8. CDR3 length equals 16 residues. Looked up from germline, CDR1 is SGDLS and CDR2 is YYNGEE. CDR3 amino acids: CASSSMTSGRAHEQFF. The CDR3 DNA sequence: TGTGCCAGCAGCTCCATGACTAGCGGGAGGGCCCATGAGCAGTTCTTC.

The chain employs TRBV6-5 and TRBJ1-2; 8 bases fit TRBD1. Germline V gene lookup returns CDR1 MNHEY and CDR2 SVGAGI. V trimming: 0 bases; J trimming: 0 bases; junction bases outside the gene matches: 3. CDR3 length: 16 amino acids. In nucleotides, the CDR3 is TGTGCCAGCAGTTACTCAGGACAGGGCTCTAACTATGGCTACACCTTC. Its protein is CASSYSGQGSNYGYTF.